The clone carrying this TCR beta chain has a count of ten or more. A single record per CDR3 protein comes from TCRdb applying MiXCR to the 5' RACE reads. The sample has about 200,000 distinct CDR3 sequences, roughly 3.3% seen once; the top ten hold about 3%. The CDR3 has 13 residues. From germline, CDR1 is SGHVS and CDR2 FNYEAQ. The ends were cut back, 2 bases at V and 5 bases at J, with 9 bases in the middle. These data originate in a study of T cells after yellow fever vaccination. Study at large: Libraries from low-cell-number fractions were prepared with the SMART-Seq v4 Ultra Low Input RNA kit.

This TCR was recovered from a man younger than 35 who received the YFV17D yellow fever vaccine. Material: CD4+ T cells sorted from PBMCs, obtained 10 days after the yellow fever booster vaccination. The V gene is TRBV7-6, the J gene TRBJ2-5; D is unresolved. DNA for the CDR3: TGTGCCAGCAGCTTAAGGGATGTCGAGACCCAGTACTTC. Encoded protein: CASSLRDVETQYF.